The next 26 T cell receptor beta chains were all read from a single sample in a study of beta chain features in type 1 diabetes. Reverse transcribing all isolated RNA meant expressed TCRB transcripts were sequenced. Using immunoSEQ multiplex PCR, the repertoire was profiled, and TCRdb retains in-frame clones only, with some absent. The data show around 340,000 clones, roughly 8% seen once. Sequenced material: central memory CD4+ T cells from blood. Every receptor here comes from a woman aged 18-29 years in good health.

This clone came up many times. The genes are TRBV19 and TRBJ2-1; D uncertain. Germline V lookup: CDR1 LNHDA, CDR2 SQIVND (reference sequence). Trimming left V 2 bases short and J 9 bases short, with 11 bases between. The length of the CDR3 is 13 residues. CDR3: CASSISLGSEQFF. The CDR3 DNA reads TGTGCCAGTAGTATATCGTTGGGAAGTGAGCAGTTCTTC.

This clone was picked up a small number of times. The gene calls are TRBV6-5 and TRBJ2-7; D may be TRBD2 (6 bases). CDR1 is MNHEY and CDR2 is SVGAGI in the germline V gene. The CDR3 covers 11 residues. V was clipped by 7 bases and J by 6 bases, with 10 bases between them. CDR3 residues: CASTGGGEQYF. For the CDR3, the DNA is TGTGCCAGCACCGGGGGAGGCGAGCAGTACTTC.

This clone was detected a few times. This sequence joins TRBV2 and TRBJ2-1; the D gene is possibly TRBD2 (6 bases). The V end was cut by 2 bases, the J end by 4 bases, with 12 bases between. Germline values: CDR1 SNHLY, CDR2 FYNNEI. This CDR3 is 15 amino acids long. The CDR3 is CASSENGGMYNEQFF. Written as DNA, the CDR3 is TGTGCCAGCAGTGAAAACGGCGGGATGTACAATGAGCAGTTCTTC.

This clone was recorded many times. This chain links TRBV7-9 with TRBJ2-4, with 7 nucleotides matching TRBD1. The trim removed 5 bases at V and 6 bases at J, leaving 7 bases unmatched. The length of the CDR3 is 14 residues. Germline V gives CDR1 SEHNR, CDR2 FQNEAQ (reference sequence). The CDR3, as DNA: TGTGCCAGCAGCATGACAGGGTCCGGAAACATTCAGTACTTC. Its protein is CASSMTGSGNIQYF.

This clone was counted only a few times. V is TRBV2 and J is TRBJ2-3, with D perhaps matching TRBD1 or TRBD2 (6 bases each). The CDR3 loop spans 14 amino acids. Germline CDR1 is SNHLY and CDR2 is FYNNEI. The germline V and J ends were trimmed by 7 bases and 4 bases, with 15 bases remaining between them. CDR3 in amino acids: CASTSERGADTQYF. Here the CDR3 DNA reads TGTGCCAGCACAAGCGAAAGGGGGGCAGATACGCAGTATTTT.

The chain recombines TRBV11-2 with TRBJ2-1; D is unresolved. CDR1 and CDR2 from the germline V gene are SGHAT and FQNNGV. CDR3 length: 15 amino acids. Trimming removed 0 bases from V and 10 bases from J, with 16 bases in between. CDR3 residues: CASSLDGLGAREQFF. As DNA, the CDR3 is TGTGCCAGCAGCTTAGACGGGCTAGGTGCCCGGGAGCAGTTCTTC.

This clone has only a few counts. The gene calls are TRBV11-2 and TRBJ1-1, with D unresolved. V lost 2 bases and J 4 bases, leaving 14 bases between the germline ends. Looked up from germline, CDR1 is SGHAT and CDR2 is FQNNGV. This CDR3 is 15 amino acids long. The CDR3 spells CASSLTGPLGTEAFF. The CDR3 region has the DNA TGTGCCAGCAGCTTAACGGGCCCCCTCGGCACTGAAGCTTTCTTT.

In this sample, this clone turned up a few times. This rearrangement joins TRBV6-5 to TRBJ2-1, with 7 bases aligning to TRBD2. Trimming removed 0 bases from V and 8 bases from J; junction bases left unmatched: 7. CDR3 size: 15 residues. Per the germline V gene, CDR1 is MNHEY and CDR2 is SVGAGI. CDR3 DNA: TGTGCCAGCAGTTACTCCGGCGGGAGATCTTATGAGCAGTTCTTC. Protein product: CASSYSGGRSYEQFF.

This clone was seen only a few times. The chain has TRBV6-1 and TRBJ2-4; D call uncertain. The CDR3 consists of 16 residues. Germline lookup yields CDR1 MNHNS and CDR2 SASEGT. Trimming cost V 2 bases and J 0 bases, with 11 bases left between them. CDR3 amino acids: CASSESGVLAKNIQYF. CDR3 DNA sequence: TGTGCCAGCAGTGAATCTGGAGTTCTAGCCAAAAACATTCAGTACTTC.

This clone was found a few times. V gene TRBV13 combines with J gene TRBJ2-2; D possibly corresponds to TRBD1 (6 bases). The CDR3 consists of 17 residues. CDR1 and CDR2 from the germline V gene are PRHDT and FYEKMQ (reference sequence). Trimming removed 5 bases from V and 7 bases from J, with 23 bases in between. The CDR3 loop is CASSPRDTRVRGGELFF. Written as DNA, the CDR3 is TGTGCCAGCAGCCCGAGGGACACCAGAGTGAGGGGCGGGGAGCTGTTTTTT.

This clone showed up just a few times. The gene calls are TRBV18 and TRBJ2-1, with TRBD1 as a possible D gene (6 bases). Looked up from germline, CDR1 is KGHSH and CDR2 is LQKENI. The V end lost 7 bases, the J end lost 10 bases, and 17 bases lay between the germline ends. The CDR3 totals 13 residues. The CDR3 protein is CASLKGTKTEQFF. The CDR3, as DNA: TGTGCCAGCTTAAAGGGGACAAAAACAGAGCAGTTCTTC.

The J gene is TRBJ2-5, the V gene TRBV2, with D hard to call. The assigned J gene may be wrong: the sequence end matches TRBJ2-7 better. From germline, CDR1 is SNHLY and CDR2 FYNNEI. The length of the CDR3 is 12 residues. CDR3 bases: TGTGCCAGCAGTGTCGACCCTCCCGAGCAGTACTTC. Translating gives CASSVDPPEQYF.

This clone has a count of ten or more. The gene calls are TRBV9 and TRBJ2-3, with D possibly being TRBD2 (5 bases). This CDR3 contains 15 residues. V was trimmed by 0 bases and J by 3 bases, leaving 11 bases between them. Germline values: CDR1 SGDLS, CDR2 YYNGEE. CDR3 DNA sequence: TGTGCCAGCAGCGTAGCGGGGAGTCGGACAGATACGCAGTATTTT. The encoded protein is CASSVAGSRTDTQYF.

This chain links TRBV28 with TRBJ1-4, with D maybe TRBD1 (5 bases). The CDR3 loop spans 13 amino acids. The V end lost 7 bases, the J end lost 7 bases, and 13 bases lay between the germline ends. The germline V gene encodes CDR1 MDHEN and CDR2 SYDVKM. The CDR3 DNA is TGTGCCAGCATTGGCGGGGCGGGTGAAAAACTGTTTTTT. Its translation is CASIGGAGEKLFF.

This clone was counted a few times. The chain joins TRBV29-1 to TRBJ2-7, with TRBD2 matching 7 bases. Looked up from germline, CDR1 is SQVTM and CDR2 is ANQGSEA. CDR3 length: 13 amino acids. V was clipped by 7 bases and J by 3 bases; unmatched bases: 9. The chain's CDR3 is CSARAGWNYEQYF. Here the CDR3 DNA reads TGCAGCGCCCGAGCGGGGTGGAACTACGAGCAGTACTTC.

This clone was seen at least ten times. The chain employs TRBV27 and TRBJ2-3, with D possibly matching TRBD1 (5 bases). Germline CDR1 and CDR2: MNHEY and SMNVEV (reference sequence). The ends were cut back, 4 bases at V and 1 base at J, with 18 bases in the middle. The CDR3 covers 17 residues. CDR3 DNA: TGTGCCAGCAGTTCCTCCCTTAGGGGATGGGGCACAGATACGCAGTATTTT. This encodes CASSSSLRGWGTDTQYF.

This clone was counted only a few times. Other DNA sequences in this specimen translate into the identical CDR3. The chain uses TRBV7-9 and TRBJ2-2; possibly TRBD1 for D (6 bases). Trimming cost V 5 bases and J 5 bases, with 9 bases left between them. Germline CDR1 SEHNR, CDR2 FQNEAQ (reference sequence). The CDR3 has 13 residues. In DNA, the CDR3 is TGTGCCAGCAGCCCACAGGGTACCGGGGAGCTGTTTTTT. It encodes CASSPQGTGELFF.

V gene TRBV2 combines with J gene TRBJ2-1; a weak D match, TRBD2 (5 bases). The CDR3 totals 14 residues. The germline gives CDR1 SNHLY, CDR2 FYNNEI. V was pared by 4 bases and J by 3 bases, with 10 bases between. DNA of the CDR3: TGTGCCAGCAGTGCGGCTAGCCTCTACAATGAGCAGTTCTTC. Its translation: CASSAASLYNEQFF.

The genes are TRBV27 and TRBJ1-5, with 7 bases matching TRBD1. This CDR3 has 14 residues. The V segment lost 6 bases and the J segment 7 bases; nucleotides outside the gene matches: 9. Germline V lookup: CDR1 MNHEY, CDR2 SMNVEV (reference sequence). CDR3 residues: CASRRQGGKQPQHF. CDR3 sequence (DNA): TGTGCCAGCAGGCGACAGGGAGGTAAACAGCCCCAGCATTTT.

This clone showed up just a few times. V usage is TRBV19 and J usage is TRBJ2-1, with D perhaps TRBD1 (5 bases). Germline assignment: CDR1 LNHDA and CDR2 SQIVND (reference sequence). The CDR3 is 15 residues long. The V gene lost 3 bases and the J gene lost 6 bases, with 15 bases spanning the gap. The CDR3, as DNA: TGTGCCAGTAGTATCGGTGGCAGGGTGGGCAATGAGCAGTTCTTC. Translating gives CASSIGGRVGNEQFF.

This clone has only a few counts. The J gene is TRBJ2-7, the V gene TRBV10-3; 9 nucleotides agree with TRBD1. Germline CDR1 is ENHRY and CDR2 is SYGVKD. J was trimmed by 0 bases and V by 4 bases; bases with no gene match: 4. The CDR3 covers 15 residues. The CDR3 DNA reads TGTGCCATCAGTGGAACAGGGGGCAGCTCCTACGAGCAGTACTTC. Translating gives CAISGTGGSSYEQYF.

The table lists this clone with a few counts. CDR3 nucleotide sequence: TGCGCCAGCAGCCTTTTCGGACTAGCGGGGGAACCCTACGAGCAGTACTTC. Amino acids: CASSLFGLAGEPYEQYF. The V and J genes are TRBV5-1 and TRBJ2-7; 13 nucleotides match TRBD2. CDR1 is SGHRS and CDR2 is YFSETQ in the germline V gene. After removal of 4 bases from V and 2 bases from J, the junction contained 9 bases not matched to a gene. The CDR3 is made up of 17 amino acids.

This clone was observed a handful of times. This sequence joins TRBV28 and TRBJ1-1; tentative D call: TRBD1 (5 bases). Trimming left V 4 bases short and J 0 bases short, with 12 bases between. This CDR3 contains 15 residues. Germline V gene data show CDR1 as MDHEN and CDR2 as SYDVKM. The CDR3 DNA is TGTGCCAGCAGTTCAGTCGGGGGTATGAACACTGAAGCTTTCTTT. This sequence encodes CASSSVGGMNTEAFF.

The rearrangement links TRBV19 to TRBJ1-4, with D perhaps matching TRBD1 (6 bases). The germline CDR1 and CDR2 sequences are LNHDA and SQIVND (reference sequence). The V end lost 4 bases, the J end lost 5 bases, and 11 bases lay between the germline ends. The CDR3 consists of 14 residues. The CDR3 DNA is TGTGCCAGTAGTACCAGAGGACAGAATGAAAAACTGTTTTTT. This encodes CASSTRGQNEKLFF.

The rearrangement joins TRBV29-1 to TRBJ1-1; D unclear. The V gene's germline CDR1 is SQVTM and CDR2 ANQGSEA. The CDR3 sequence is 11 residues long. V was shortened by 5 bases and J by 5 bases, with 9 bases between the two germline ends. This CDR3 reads CSVWAETEAFF. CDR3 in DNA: TGCAGCGTTTGGGCTGAGACTGAAGCTTTCTTT.

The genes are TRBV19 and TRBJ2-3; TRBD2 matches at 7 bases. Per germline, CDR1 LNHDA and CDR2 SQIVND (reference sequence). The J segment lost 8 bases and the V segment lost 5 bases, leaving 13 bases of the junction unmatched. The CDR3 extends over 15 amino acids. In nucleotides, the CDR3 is TGTGCCAGTAGTCTACAGACTAGCTTGGGAACTACGCAGTATTTT. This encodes CASSLQTSLGTTQYF.